These 5 T cell receptor beta chains were all obtained from the same sample, sequenced in a study of blood T cell repertoires in COVID-19 (dated by TCRdb to about 2020). The library was obtained by the immunoSEQ multiplex PCR assay. TCRdb retrieved this table from immuneACCESS and kept in-frame rearrangements only. Not all clones are present; in checked studies, unresolved V genes account for under half, and no reason is known for the remainder. In this sample the table shows approximately 300,000 clones, 86% of which occur a single time. Of the sample, over 3.5% falls within the top ten clones. Input material: PBMCs or T cells enriched from blood (not recorded which). Receptors originate from a man between 25 and 39 years old who had recovered from COVID-19.

This clone appeared once. This chain joins TRBV24-1 and TRBJ2-1; D is ambiguous. Per the germline V gene, CDR1 is KGHDR and CDR2 is SFDVKD. V was clipped by 2 bases and J by 8 bases, with 12 bases between them. The CDR3 is 14 amino acids. The CDR3 coding sequence is TGTGCCACCAGTGATTCCCCCCGTGCGGATGAGCAGTTCTTC. Translated: CATSDSPRADEQFF.

This chain links TRBV30 with TRBJ1-6; 8 positions match TRBD1. This CDR3 comprises 14 residues. Germline V CDR1 and CDR2: GTSNPN, SVGIG (reference sequence). The ends lost 3 bases at V and 10 bases at J; junction bases unmatched: 8. The CDR3 sequence is CAWRVDRVKSPLHF. CDR3 nucleotide sequence: TGTGCCTGGAGGGTGGACAGGGTTAAGTCACCCCTCCACTTT.

The chain is built from TRBV28 and TRBJ1-2, with 7 bases lining up with TRBD1. This CDR3 spans 15 amino acids. Per the germline V gene, CDR1 is MDHEN and CDR2 is SYDVKM. The V gene end was trimmed by 8 bases and the J gene end by 2 bases; junction bases not matched to a gene: 11. The CDR3 here is CASRRDMTGNYGYTF. The DNA for the CDR3 is TGTGCCAGCCGACGAGATATGACAGGGAACTATGGCTACACCTTC.

The rearrangement uses TRBV7-8 and TRBJ2-7; perhaps TRBD1 as D (5 bases). CDR3 length equals 14 residues. Germline V lookup: CDR1 SGHVS, CDR2 FQNEAQ. Trimming stripped 2 bases from V and 3 bases from J, with 11 bases between. CDR3 sequence reads: CASSLQGINYEQYF. The CDR3 DNA reads TGTGCCAGCAGCTTACAGGGTATCAACTACGAGCAGTACTTC.

This chain uses TRBV27 with TRBJ1-2; 7 bases align to TRBD1. V lost 2 bases and J lost 4; bases outside the gene matches: 7. The CDR3 is 15 amino acids. Germline assignment: CDR1 MNHEY and CDR2 SMNVEV (reference sequence). CDR3 residues: CASSLGTGDVYGYTF. CDR3 DNA: TGTGCCAGCAGTTTAGGAACAGGGGATGTCTATGGCTACACCTTC.